One and the same sample provided the 3 T cell receptor beta chains below, sequenced in a study of OX40 agonist ivuxolimab in advanced cancers. This table comes from immunoSEQ multiplex PCR, and its TCRdb copy is limited to in-frame clones, with some not included. The sample holds roughly 48,000 clones, about 85% seen once. The starting material was CD4+ or CD8+ T cells sorted from blood, obtained in a trial of the OX40 agonist ivuxolimab. Every receptor here comes from an adult with an advanced solid tumor such as melanoma, head and neck, liver or kidney cancer.

This chain connects TRBV7-9 to TRBJ2-2; TRBD2 agrees at 14 bases. The length of the CDR3 is 18 residues. With 5 bases clipped from V and 1 base from J, the junction kept 6 bases outside the gene matches. Germline CDR1 SEHNR, CDR2 FQNEAQ (reference sequence). CDR3: CASSPGLAGAWNTGELFF. The CDR3 DNA reads TGTGCCAGCAGCCCGGGACTAGCGGGAGCATGGAACACCGGGGAGCTGTTTTTT.

This clone occurred a few times. The V and J genes are TRBV5-5 and TRBJ2-5; TRBD2 matches 9 bases. The CDR3 has 16 residues. V was clipped by 2 bases and J by 1 base; unmatched bases: 6. Germline V CDR1 and CDR2: SGHKS, YYEKEE (reference sequence). Written as DNA, the CDR3 is TGTGCCAGCAGCTTAGGACTAGCGAGGGGCCAAGAGACCCAGTACTTC. Its translation is CASSLGLARGQETQYF.

The chain has TRBV4-2 and TRBJ2-7; TRBD2 is a possible D gene (5 bases). Germline V gene lookup returns CDR1 LGHNA and CDR2 YNFKEQ. V dropped 1 base and J dropped 4 bases, with 14 bases sitting between them. CDR3 size: 15 residues. CDR3 protein: CASSQAYGLAYEQYF. The CDR3, as DNA: TGTGCCAGCAGCCAAGCATACGGACTGGCATACGAGCAGTACTTC.